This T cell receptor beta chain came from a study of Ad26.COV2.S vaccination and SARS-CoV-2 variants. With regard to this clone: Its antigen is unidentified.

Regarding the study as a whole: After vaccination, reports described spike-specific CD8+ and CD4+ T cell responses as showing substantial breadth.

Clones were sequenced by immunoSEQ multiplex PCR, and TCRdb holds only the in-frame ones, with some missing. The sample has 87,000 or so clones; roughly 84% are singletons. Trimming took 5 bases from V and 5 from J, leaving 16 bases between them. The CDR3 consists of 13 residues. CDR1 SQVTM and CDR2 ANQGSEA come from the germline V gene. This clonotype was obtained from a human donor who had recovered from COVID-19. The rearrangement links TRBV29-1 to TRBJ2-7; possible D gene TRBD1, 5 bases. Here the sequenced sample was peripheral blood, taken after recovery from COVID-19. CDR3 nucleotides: TGCAGCGTTCCTCAGGGAATTGCTGACGAGCAGTACTTC. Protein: CSVPQGIADEQYF.